The rows below give T cell receptor beta chains drawn from one sample of a study of radiation and T cells in renal cell carcinoma. Using immunoSEQ multiplex PCR, the repertoire was profiled, and TCRdb retains in-frame clones only, with some absent. The sample contains about 49,000 clones, 65% to 90% of which appear only once. The starting material was blood, obtained from a patient whose treatment included radiotherapy and nephrectomy. Source of these receptors: a woman in her seventies with renal cell carcinoma. Both conserved end residues are part of each CDR3. The D gene is left open where the match is weak. Part of the rows lack a size; the others show once, few, many or a class for expanded clones.

>TRBJ2-7|once|TRBD1|14|TRBV6-6
CASSIPGQGSEQYF
TGTGCCAGCAGCATCCCGGGACAGGGGAGCGAGCAGTACTTC
>TRBJ2-7|NA|TRBD2|17|TRBV27
CASSPPPIAGAAHEQYF
TGTGCCAGCAGTCCCCCCCCTATAGCGGGAGCCGCCCACGAGCAGTACTTC
>TRBJ1-1|few|NA|14|TRBV5-1
CASSLELGNTEAFF
TGCGCCAGCAGCTTGGAGCTGGGGAACACTGAAGCTTTCTTT
>TRBJ2-1|NA|NA|11|TRBV6-6
CATRFSDFEFF
TGTGCCACCAGATTTAGTGATTTTGAGTTCTTC
>TRBJ2-1|NA|NA|15|TRBV29-1
CSVGLPGGPLDEQFF
TGCAGCGTTGGGTTACCGGGGGGCCCCTTGGATGAGCAGTTCTTC
>TRBJ2-5|NA|TRBD1|15|TRBV5-4
CASSPRTGGMETQYF
TGTGCCAGCAGCCCCCGGACAGGGGGCATGGAGACCCAGTACTTC
>TRBJ2-5|NA|TRBD2|15|TRBV29-1
CSVRGLAGGQETQYF
TGCAGCGTCCGCGGACTAGCGGGGGGGCAAGAGACCCAGTACTTC
>TRBJ2-3|NA|NA|18|TRBV7-9
CASSAPSGTKPGTDTQYF
TGTGCCAGCAGCGCACCGTCCGGGACAAAACCGGGCACAGATACGCAGTATTTT
>TRBJ1-1|NA|NA|16|TRBV4-1
CASSQGGRGLNTEAFF
TGCGCCAGCAGCCAAGGGGGGAGGGGGTTGAACACTGAAGCTTTCTTT
>TRBJ2-7|NA|NA|12|TRBV27
CASSPTGSEQYF
TGTGCCAGCAGCCCTACAGGGTCCGAGCAGTACTTC
>TRBJ1-5|NA|NA|12|TRBV28
CASSPQGSPQHF
TGTGCCAGCAGTCCCCAGGGTTCACCCCAGCATTTT
>TRBJ2-2|NA|NA|17|TRBV5-6
CASSFRRRGAVTGELFF
TGTGCCAGCAGCTTTCGGCGGAGGGGAGCGGTCACCGGGGAGCTGTTTTTT
>TRBJ2-3|NA|TRBD2|17|TRBV2
CASSEAGWGGGTDTQYF
TGTGCCAGCAGTGAAGCCGGGTGGGGAGGGGGCACAGATACGCAGTATTTT
>TRBJ1-1|few|NA|13|TRBV11-3
CASSFEMNTEAFF
TGTGCCAGCAGCTTTGAGATGAACACTGAAGCTTTCTTT
>TRBJ2-3|NA|TRBD1|16|TRBV7-3
CASSLTSTGGIDTQYF
TGTGCCAGCAGTTTAACCAGTACAGGGGGGATAGATACGCAGTATTTT
>TRBJ2-7|once|TRBD2|16|TRBV4-1
CASSHQSGSASYEQYF
TGCGCCAGCAGCCACCAGAGCGGGAGCGCCTCCTACGAGCAGTACTTC
>TRBJ2-1|NA|NA|16|TRBV10-1
CASSARAGSSYNEQFF
TGCGCCAGCAGTGCCCGGGCAGGGAGCTCCTACAATGAGCAGTTCTTC
>TRBJ2-2|few|NA|13|TRBV6-6
CASSSTLAGELFF
TGTGCCAGCAGTTCCACCTTGGCCGGGGAGCTGTTTTTT
>TRBJ1-1|NA|TRBD1|14|TRBV25-1
CASISRGLVSEAFF
TGTGCCAGCATTAGCAGGGGGCTGGTATCTGAAGCTTTCTTT
>TRBJ1-2|once|TRBD1|14|TRBV27
CASSRQGNYYGYTF
TGTGCCAGCAGTCGACAGGGGAACTACTATGGCTACACCTTC
>TRBJ1-3|NA|NA|14|TRBV30
CAWSTGISGNTIYF
TGTGCCTGGAGTACAGGGATCTCTGGAAACACCATATATTTT
>TRBJ1-4|NA|NA|13|TRBV29-1
CSVRGIGNEKLFF
TGCAGCGTGAGGGGGATCGGGAATGAAAAACTGTTTTTT
>TRBJ2-2|NA|NA|12|TRBV7-7
CASSFGTGELFF
TGTGCCAGCAGCTTTGGCACCGGGGAGCTGTTTTTT
>TRBJ2-3|NA|NA|12|TRBV18
CASSPQGDTQYF
TGTGCCAGCTCACCCCAGGGTGATACGCAGTATTTT
>TRBJ1-5|NA|TRBD1|14|TRBV10-3
CAISAGDRAQPQHF
TGTGCCATCAGTGCGGGAGACAGGGCGCAGCCCCAGCATTTT
>TRBJ2-5|NA|TRBD2|15|TRBV7-9
CASTRVVAGQETQYF
TGTGCCAGCACCAGGGTAGTAGCGGGACAAGAGACCCAGTACTTC
>TRBJ2-7|once|NA|15|TRBV27
CASSPLGSRFYEQYF
TGTGCCAGCAGTCCCCTGGGTTCGCGATTCTACGAGCAGTACTTC
>TRBJ1-2|NA|NA|14|TRBV2
CASSENTSNYGYTF
TGTGCCAGCAGTGAAAACACCTCTAACTATGGCTACACCTTC
>TRBJ1-1|few|NA|13|TRBV19
CASSISQVTEAFF
TGTGCCAGTAGTATATCCCAAGTCACTGAAGCTTTCTTT
>TRBJ1-5|NA|NA|14|TRBV19
CASTPRSRGEPQHF
TGTGCCAGTACCCCCCGGAGTCGTGGTGAGCCCCAGCATTTT
>TRBJ1-4|NA|NA|15|TRBV6-6
CASTDRTATNEKLFF
TGTGCCAGCACCGACAGGACTGCAACTAATGAAAAACTGTTTTTT
>TRBJ1-5|NA|NA|14|TRBV7-2
CASSSTVGNQPQHF
TGTGCCAGCAGCTCCACGGTTGGCAATCAGCCCCAGCATTTT
>TRBJ2-2|NA|TRBD2|17|TRBV7-6
CASSLVFGGANTGELFF
TGTGCCAGCAGCTTAGTCTTCGGGGGGGCAAACACCGGGGAGCTGTTTTTT
>TRBJ2-3|NA|TRBD1|15|TRBV6-5
CASTQTGGSADTQYF
TGTGCCAGCACCCAGACAGGGGGCAGCGCAGATACGCAGTATTTT
>TRBJ1-2|medium-sized|TRBD1|16|TRBV7-8
CASSPRDRDFGYGYTF
TGTGCCAGCAGCCCAAGGGACAGGGATTTTGGCTATGGCTACACCTTC
>TRBJ2-2|NA|NA|15|TRBV7-2
CASIRSGGGTGELFF
TGTGCCAGCATCCGTTCGGGGGGCGGAACCGGGGAGCTGTTTTTT
>TRBJ1-5|NA|NA|14|TRBV4-3
CASNGVGGNQPQHF
TGCGCCAGCAACGGGGTTGGGGGGAATCAGCCCCAGCATTTT
>TRBJ2-3|NA|TRBD1|16|TRBV10-1
CASSGGTGGRTDTQYF
TGCGCCAGCAGTGGCGGGACAGGGGGGCGCACAGATACGCAGTATTTT
>TRBJ2-1|NA|TRBD1|15|TRBV6-6
CASRNRGQGDGEQFF
TGTGCCAGCAGAAACCGGGGACAGGGCGACGGGGAGCAGTTCTTC
>TRBJ2-2|once|TRBD1|13|TRBV27
CASSDRETGELFF
TGTGCCAGCAGTGACAGGGAGACCGGGGAGCTGTTTTTT
>TRBJ1-5|NA|NA|15|TRBV7-8
CASSLAGALNQPQHF
TGTGCCAGCAGCTTAGCAGGGGCCCTAAATCAGCCCCAGCATTTT
>TRBJ2-1|NA|TRBD1|15|TRBV10-3
CAISGSQGDYNEQFF
TGTGCCATCAGTGGGTCACAGGGGGATTACAATGAGCAGTTCTTC
>TRBJ2-3|NA|NA|14|TRBV10-2
CASSQGTSTDTQYF
TGCGCCAGCAGTCAGGGGACCAGCACAGATACGCAGTATTTT
>TRBJ1-2|NA|NA|15|TRBV7-2
CASSPRQGANYGYTF
TGTGCCAGCAGCCCGCGGCAGGGAGCTAACTATGGCTACACCTTC
>TRBJ2-7|NA|TRBD2|15|TRBV6-1
CASSEAGGYNLEQYF
TGTGCCAGCAGTGAAGCGGGAGGGTACAATCTCGAGCAGTACTTC
>TRBJ2-3|NA|NA|14|TRBV5-1
CASSLGQVTDTQYF
TGCGCCAGCAGCTTGGGTCAGGTCACAGATACGCAGTATTTT
>TRBJ1-3|NA|NA|15|TRBV9
CASSASGEPGNTIYF
TGTGCCAGCAGCGCCTCAGGGGAACCTGGAAACACCATATATTTT
>TRBJ2-5|NA|NA|13|TRBV6-5
CASSYNEAETQYF
TGTGCCAGCAGTTACAACGAGGCAGAGACCCAGTACTTC
>TRBJ1-2|few|NA|15|TRBV5-4
CASRTPGTRNYGYTF
TGTGCCAGCAGGACGCCCGGGACACGTAACTATGGCTACACCTTC
>TRBJ2-7|NA|TRBD1|14|TRBV19
CASSTGTGPLEQYF
TGTGCCAGTAGTACCGGGACAGGGCCCCTCGAGCAGTACTTC
>TRBJ2-3|NA|NA|13|TRBV6-6
CASSNGLADTQYF
TGTGCCAGCAGCAACGGCCTGGCAGATACGCAGTATTTT
>TRBJ1-1|NA|NA|15|TRBV6-5
CASISAGVVDTEAFF
TGTGCCAGCATCTCGGCAGGGGTTGTGGACACTGAAGCTTTCTTT
>TRBJ2-7|NA|NA|12|TRBV7-2
CASSLGPREQYF
TGTGCCAGCAGCTTAGGACCCAGAGAGCAGTACTTC